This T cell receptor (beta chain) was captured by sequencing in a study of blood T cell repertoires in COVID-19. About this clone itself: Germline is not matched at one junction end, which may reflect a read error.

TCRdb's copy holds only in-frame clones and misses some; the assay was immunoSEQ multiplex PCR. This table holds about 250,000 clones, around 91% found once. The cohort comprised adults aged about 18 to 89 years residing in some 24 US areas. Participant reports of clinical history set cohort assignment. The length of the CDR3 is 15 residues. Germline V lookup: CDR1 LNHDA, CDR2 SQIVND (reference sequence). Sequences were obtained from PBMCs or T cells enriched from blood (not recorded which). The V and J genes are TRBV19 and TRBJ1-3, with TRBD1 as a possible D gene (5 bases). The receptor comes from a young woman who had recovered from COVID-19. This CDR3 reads CASSLDSGFGNTIYF. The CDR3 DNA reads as TGTGCCAGTAGTCTAGACTCAGGGTTCGGAAACACCATATATTTT.